These 31 T cell receptor beta chains originate from one sample sequenced in a study of blood T cell repertoires in COVID-19. The method was immunoSEQ multiplex PCR; TCRdb's version includes in-frame clones alone and lacks a portion of them. The sample has about 150,000 clones; 88% are singletons. The specimen was peripheral blood. The receptors stem from a man aged 55 to 70 with active or convalescent COVID-19.

The genes are TRBV3-1 (or the pseudogene TRBV3-2) and TRBJ2-7; 12 positions agree with TRBD2. CDR1 LGHDT and CDR2 YNNKEL come from the germline V gene (reference sequence). This CDR3 is built from 14 residues. J lost 3 bases, V lost 4 bases, and 1 base had no gene match. CDR3 region: CASSPTSGSYEQYF. The DNA for the CDR3 is TGTGCCAGCAGCCCGACTAGCGGGAGCTACGAGCAGTACTTC.

V gene TRBV2 combines with J gene TRBJ1-5, with D possibly matching TRBD1 (5 bases). Germline CDR1 reads SNHLY; CDR2 reads FYNNEI. This CDR3 is 15 amino acids long. V gave up 4 bases and J gave up 0 bases, with 10 bases separating them. For the CDR3, the DNA is TGTGCCAGCAGTGCGCGGGGCACTAGCAATCAGCCCCAGCATTTT. Translated, it gives CASSARGTSNQPQHF.

The CDR3 here is CAISESRSSYEQYF. CDR3 nucleotides: TGTGCCATCAGTGAGTCAAGGAGCTCCTACGAGCAGTACTTC. V usage is TRBV10-3 and J usage is TRBJ2-7, with D unresolved. Looked up from germline, CDR1 is ENHRY and CDR2 is SYGVKD. Between the trimmed V and J ends, which lost 0 bases and 0 bases, there was a span of 6 bases. The CDR3 has 14 residues.

This rearrangement joins TRBV9 to TRBJ2-3; 10 bases map to TRBD1. CDR1 SGDLS and CDR2 YYNGEE come from the germline V gene. The V segment lost 4 bases and the J segment 1 base; nucleotides outside the gene matches: 6. This CDR3 is 16 amino acids long. This chain's CDR3 is CASSTEGQGRTDTQYF. DNA of the CDR3: TGTGCCAGCAGCACGGAGGGACAGGGGCGCACAGATACGCAGTATTTT.

The chain combines TRBV5-1 with TRBJ2-5; 7 bases map to TRBD1. The CDR3 is 14 amino acids. With 4 bases clipped from V and 3 bases from J, the junction kept 6 bases outside the gene matches. CDR1 and CDR2 from the germline V gene are SGHRS and YFSETQ. CDR3 DNA sequence: TGCGCCAGCAGCCAGACAGGGCAAAAAGAGACCCAGTACTTC. It is translated as CASSQTGQKETQYF.

This clone was seen a single time. This sequence joins TRBV6-6 and TRBJ2-2, with D perhaps TRBD2 (6 bases). Per germline, CDR1 MNHNY and CDR2 SVGAGI (reference sequence). This CDR3 is built from 16 residues. V was trimmed by 1 base and J by 4 bases, leaving 13 bases between them. CDR3 region: CASSYLAGRPTGELFF. CDR3 nucleotide sequence: TGTGCCAGCAGTTACTTGGCGGGGAGGCCCACCGGGGAGCTGTTTTTT.

Comment on this clone: At one boundary the junction diverges from the germline segment, which might be a read error. The V gene is TRBV7-7, the J gene TRBJ2-2; 10 bases align to TRBD1. Germline V CDR1 and CDR2: SSHAT, FNYEAQ (reference sequence). This CDR3 contains 15 residues. The CDR3 sequence: CASSRQGAGTGELFF. CDR3 in DNA: TGTGCTAGCAGCCGACAGGGGGCAGGCACCGGGGAGCTGTTTTTT.

This chain's CDR3 is CASNRQENEKLFF. The CDR3 coding sequence is TGTGCCAGCAACAGACAAGAGAATGAAAAACTGTTTTTT. This chain connects TRBV12-3 or TRBV12-4 to TRBJ1-4; no clear D gene. V shed 7 bases and J shed 5 bases, with 11 bases lying between them. This CDR3 comprises 13 residues.

The chain joins TRBV5-1 to TRBJ1-1, with 7 positions matching TRBD1. CDR3 length equals 13 residues. The V gene end was trimmed by 8 bases and the J gene end by 5 bases; junction bases not matched to a gene: 9. CDR1 and CDR2 (germline): SGHRS, YFSETQ. The CDR3 loop is CASINDRETEAFF. CDR3 coding DNA: TGCGCCAGTATCAATGACAGGGAGACTGAAGCTTTCTTT.

The rearrangement joins TRBV7-9 to TRBJ1-5, with 9 nucleotides matching TRBD1. CDR1 and CDR2 (germline): SEHNR, FQNEAQ (reference sequence). J lost 7 bases, V lost 1 base, and 8 bases had no gene match. This CDR3 is built from 16 residues. Here the CDR3 DNA reads TGTGCCAGCAGCTTAGGCAGTCCCGGGACAGGGCAGCCCCAGCATTTT. It codes for CASSLGSPGTGQPQHF.

The rearrangement links TRBV7-9 to TRBJ2-2; D is ambiguous. Trimming took 1 base from V and 0 from J, leaving 9 bases between them. The V gene's germline CDR1 is SEHNR and CDR2 FQNEAQ (reference sequence). The CDR3 contains 16 residues. This chain's CDR3 is CASSLVRNTNTGELFF. CDR3 DNA: TGTGCCAGCAGCTTAGTCAGGAACACGAACACCGGGGAGCTGTTTTTT.

The chain links TRBV5-1 to TRBJ1-4; maybe TRBD1 (6 bases). The CDR3 totals 14 residues. CDR1 and CDR2 from the germline V gene are SGHRS and YFSETQ. The V gene lost 0 bases and the J gene lost 7 bases, with 10 bases spanning the gap. The CDR3 is CASSLDRAGEKLFF. Here the CDR3 DNA reads TGCGCCAGCAGCTTGGACAGGGCGGGTGAAAAACTGTTTTTT.

This sequence joins TRBV5-1 and TRBJ2-7, with 8 bases fitting TRBD2. The CDR3 extends over 16 amino acids. Germline V gene sequence: CDR1 SGHRS, CDR2 YFSETQ. The trim removed 0 bases at V and 0 bases at J, leaving 5 bases unmatched. DNA for the CDR3: TGCGCCAGCAGCTTGGCTGGGACTAGTGTCTCCTACGAGCAGTACTTC. This gives the protein CASSLAGTSVSYEQYF.

The chain combines TRBV19 with TRBJ2-2, with 10 bases identical to TRBD2. The CDR3 sequence is 16 residues long. The germline CDR1 and CDR2 sequences are LNHDA and SQIVND (reference sequence). V dropped 4 bases and J dropped 3; count of bases not matched to a gene: 5. CDR3 DNA: TGTGCCAGTAGTACGCCGGGACTAGCGTACACCGGGGAGCTGTTTTTT. Amino acids: CASSTPGLAYTGELFF.

The chain is built from TRBV18 and TRBJ1-4; D is possibly TRBD1 (5 bases). This CDR3 comprises 16 residues. Trimming removed 2 bases from V and 3 bases from J, with 13 bases in between. CDR1 and CDR2 (germline): KGHSH, LQKENI. CDR3 coding DNA: TGTGCCAGCTCACCAGGGGGGAACTCGGCTAATGAAAAACTGTTTTTT. Protein product: CASSPGGNSANEKLFF.

The chain carries TRBV20-1 and TRBJ2-7, with D unclear. V gave up 3 bases and J gave up 3 bases, with 12 bases separating them. The length of the CDR3 is 13 residues. Germline lookup yields CDR1 DFQATT and CDR2 SNEGSKA (reference sequence). CDR3 loop: CSASQKVYYEQYF. Written as DNA, the CDR3 is TGCAGTGCTAGTCAAAAAGTCTACTACGAGCAGTACTTC.

V usage is TRBV18 and J usage is TRBJ2-7, with TRBD2 matching 11 bases. There are 17 residues in the CDR3. CDR1 and CDR2 from the germline V gene are KGHSH and LQKENI. Trimming cost V 4 bases and J 6 bases; bases outside gene matches: 14. CDR3 nucleotide sequence: TGTGCCAGCTCACTACCAGCATTACTAGCGGGAGAAGGCGAGCAGTACTTC. It specifies CASSLPALLAGEGEQYF. Variable domain in full (rest from reference TRBV18 and TRBJ2-7): NAGVMQNPRHLVRRRGQEARLRCSPMKGHSHVYWYRQLPEEGLKFMVYLQKENIIDESGMPKERFSAEFPKEGPSILRIQQVVRGDSAAYFCASSLPALLAGEGEQYFGPGTRLTVT.

This chain links TRBV4-2 with TRBJ2-1, with D perhaps matching TRBD2 (6 bases). The V and J ends lost 0 bases and 2 bases respectively, with 11 bases between them. The CDR3 has 16 amino acids. Per germline, CDR1 LGHNA and CDR2 YNFKEQ. The CDR3 is CASSQDSGVPYNEQFF. As DNA, the CDR3 is TGTGCCAGCAGCCAAGATTCGGGGGTTCCCTACAATGAGCAGTTCTTC.

The V and J genes are TRBV9 and TRBJ2-5, with D perhaps TRBD2 (5 bases). The V and J ends lost 0 bases and 5 bases respectively, with 17 bases between them. Germline V gene data show CDR1 as SGDLS and CDR2 as YYNGEE. This CDR3 spans 16 amino acids. The CDR3 spells CASSVGSGEGWETQYF. DNA for the CDR3: TGTGCCAGCAGCGTAGGGTCCGGTGAGGGCTGGGAGACCCAGTACTTC.

V usage is TRBV4-2 and J usage is TRBJ2-5; D not resolved. Germline V gene sequence: CDR1 LGHNA, CDR2 YNFKEQ. V lost 1 base to trimming and J lost 4 bases, with 10 bases between them. The CDR3 length is 14 residues. In DNA form, the CDR3 reads TGTGCCAGCAGCCAAGGGGCTTCGATAGAGACCCAGTACTTC. Its translation: CASSQGASIETQYF.

V is TRBV9 and J is TRBJ2-1; no reliable D call. The V gene lost 0 bases and the J gene lost 6 bases, with 13 bases spanning the gap. This CDR3 has 15 amino acids. Germline CDR1 is SGDLS and CDR2 is YYNGEE. DNA of the CDR3: TGTGCCAGCAGCGTAGCTGTTTCGTGGCCCAATGAGCAGTTCTTC. Translated, it gives CASSVAVSWPNEQFF. Drawing the rest from reference TRBV9 and TRBJ2-1, the complete variable domain is DSGVTQTPKHLITATGQRVTLRCSPRSGDLSVYWYQQSLDQGLQFLIQYYNGEERAKGNILERFSAQQFPDLHSELNLSSLELGDSALYFCASSVAVSWPNEQFFGPGTRLTVL.

CDR3 nucleotide sequence: TGTGCCAGTAGTAGCGGCTCTGGGGCCAACGTCCTGACTTTC. This gives the protein CASSSGSGANVLTF. The V call is TRBV19, the J call TRBJ2-6, with no clear D. Trimming took off 4 bases at V and 0 bases at J, with 4 bases between the two ends. This CDR3 comprises 14 residues. Germline V gene data show CDR1 as LNHDA and CDR2 as SQIVND (reference sequence).

This chain joins TRBV2 and TRBJ2-1; the match to TRBD2 covers 15 bases. Trimming at V came to 8 bases and at J to 0 bases, leaving 17 bases not matched to a gene. CDR3 length: 21 residues. Germline lookup yields CDR1 SNHLY and CDR2 FYNNEI. The CDR3 loop reads CASGGDRGLAGGPPSYNEQFF. CDR3 bases: TGTGCCAGCGGCGGGGACAGAGGACTAGCGGGAGGGCCCCCCTCCTACAATGAGCAGTTCTTC.

The count of this clone is one. The V gene is TRBV27, the J gene TRBJ1-2; D might be TRBD1 (5 bases). This CDR3 is 15 amino acids long. V dropped 2 bases and J dropped 5 bases, with 15 bases sitting between them. CDR1 and CDR2 (germline): MNHEY, SMNVEV (reference sequence). The CDR3 is CASSLTGGHAYGYTF. In nucleotides, the CDR3 is TGTGCCAGCAGTTTAACAGGTGGCCATGCGTATGGCTACACCTTC.

This sequence joins TRBV18 and TRBJ2-3; 10 bases fit TRBD1. J was trimmed by 0 bases and V by 3 bases; bases with no gene match: 3. Germline lookup yields CDR1 KGHSH and CDR2 LQKENI. The CDR3 has 16 amino acids. CDR3 bases: TGTGCCAGCTCACCGACAGGGGGCTATAGCACAGATACGCAGTATTTT. It yields the protein CASSPTGGYSTDTQYF.

This clone was picked up one time. V is TRBV7-3 and J is TRBJ1-2, with TRBD1 as a possible D gene (5 bases). In germline, CDR1 is SGHTA, CDR2 FQGTGA. Trimming took 0 bases from V and 8 from J, leaving 16 bases between them. The CDR3 extends over 15 amino acids. CDR3 amino acids: CASSLTGSGTRGYTF. The CDR3 DNA reads as TGTGCCAGCAGCTTAACGGGGTCCGGGACTCGGGGCTACACCTTC. The variable domain in full, completed from reference TRBV7-3 and TRBJ1-2, reads GAGVSQTPSNKVTEKGKYVELRCDPISGHTALYWYRQSLGQGPEFLIYFQGTGAADDSGLPNDRFFAVRPEGSVSTLKIQRTERGDSAVYLCASSLTGSGTRGYTFGSGTRLTVV.

J is TRBJ2-3 and V is TRBV5-1; TRBD2 agrees at 10 bases. Trimming took 0 bases from V and 4 from J; bases not matched to a gene: 11. Germline V gene lookup returns CDR1 SGHRS and CDR2 YFSETQ. This CDR3 is built from 18 residues. CDR3 nucleotide sequence: TGCGCCAGCAGCTTGGTGGGGTCTAGCGGGAGTCTAGCAGATACGCAGTATTTT. This encodes CASSLVGSSGSLADTQYF.

The V call is TRBV19, the J call TRBJ2-7; TRBD2 agrees at 10 bases. V lost 1 base, J lost 1 base, and 1 base stayed unmatched. CDR1 and CDR2 from the germline V gene are LNHDA and SQIVND (reference sequence). The CDR3 runs 15 residues. The CDR3 DNA follows: TGTGCCAGTAGTATAGCTAGCGGGAGATCCTACGAGCAGTACTTC. Amino acid sequence: CASSIASGRSYEQYF.

The rearrangement joins TRBV10-3 to TRBJ2-1; 15 nucleotides line up with TRBD2. Germline-derived CDR1 and CDR2 are ENHRY and SYGVKD. The junction had 9 bases not matched to a gene; V was cut back by 5 bases and J by 4 bases. The CDR3 covers 18 residues. CDR3: CAISKRTSGRAGYNEQFF. In DNA form, the CDR3 reads TGTGCCATCAGTAAACGGACTAGCGGGAGGGCCGGGTACAATGAGCAGTTCTTC.

V usage is TRBV6-5 and J usage is TRBJ1-1; D might be TRBD1 (6 bases). Germline loops: CDR1 MNHEY, CDR2 SVGAGI. This CDR3 region has 13 residues. The V end was cut by 2 bases, the J end by 9 bases, with 13 bases between. CDR3 loop: CASSYVGRGQAFF. The CDR3 DNA reads as TGTGCCAGCAGTTACGTCGGCAGGGGTCAAGCTTTCTTT.

This clone was seen a single time. The genes are TRBV6-9 and TRBJ2-7; TRBD2 matches at 10 bases. Trimming cost V 11 bases and J 0 bases; bases outside gene matches: 10. From germline, CDR1 is MNHGY and CDR2 SVAAGI. This CDR3 region has 15 residues. CDR3 amino acids: CAAELAGKNSYEQYF. CDR3 coding DNA: TGTGCCGCGGAACTAGCGGGGAAGAACTCCTACGAGCAGTACTTC.